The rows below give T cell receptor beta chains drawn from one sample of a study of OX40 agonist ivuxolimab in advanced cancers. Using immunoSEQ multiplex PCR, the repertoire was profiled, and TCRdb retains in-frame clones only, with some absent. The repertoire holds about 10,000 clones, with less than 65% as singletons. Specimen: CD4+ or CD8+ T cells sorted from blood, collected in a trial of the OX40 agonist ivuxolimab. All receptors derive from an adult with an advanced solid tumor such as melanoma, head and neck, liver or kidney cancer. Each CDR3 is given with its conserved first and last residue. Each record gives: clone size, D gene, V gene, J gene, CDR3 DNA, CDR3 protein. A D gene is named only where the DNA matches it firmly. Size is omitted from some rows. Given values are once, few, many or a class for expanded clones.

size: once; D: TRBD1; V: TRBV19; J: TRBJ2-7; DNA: TGTGCCAGTAGTCTGGGGACAGGGTCCAACGAGCAGTACTTC; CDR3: CASSLGTGSNEQYF
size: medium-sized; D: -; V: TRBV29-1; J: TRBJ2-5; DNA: TGCAGCGTTGAAAGGGACTTGAACCAGTACTTC; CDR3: CSVERDLNQYF
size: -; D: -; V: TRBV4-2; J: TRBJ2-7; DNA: TGTGCCAGCAGCCAAGTACTGGGCAACTACGAGCAGTACTTC; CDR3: CASSQVLGNYEQYF
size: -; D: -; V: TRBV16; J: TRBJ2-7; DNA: TGTGCCAGCAGCCCATTCGGGACCTCCTACGAGCAGTACTTC; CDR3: CASSPFGTSYEQYF
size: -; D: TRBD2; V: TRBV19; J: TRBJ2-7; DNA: TGTGCCAGTCGACTAGCGGGAGAAAGGCAGTACTTC; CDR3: CASRLAGERQYF
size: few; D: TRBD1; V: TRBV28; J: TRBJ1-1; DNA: TGTGCCAGCTGTACCTGGGACAGGGGAAACACTGAAGCTTTCTTT; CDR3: CASCTWDRGNTEAFF
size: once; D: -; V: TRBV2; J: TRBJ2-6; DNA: TGTGCCAGCAGTTGGGACGGAAGAGACTCTGGGGCCAACGTCCTGACTTTC; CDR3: CASSWDGRDSGANVLTF
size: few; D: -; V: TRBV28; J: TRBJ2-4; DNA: TGTGCCAGCACCCCCAATATAGCCAAAAACATTCAGTACTTC; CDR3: CASTPNIAKNIQYF
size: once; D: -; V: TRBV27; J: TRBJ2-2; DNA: TGTGCCAGCAGTTTGCGTGGGGGGGAGCTGTTTTTT; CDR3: CASSLRGGELFF
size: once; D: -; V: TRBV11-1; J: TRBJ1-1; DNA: TGTGCCAGCAGCTTAGGGCAGGGAACTGAAGCTTTCTTT; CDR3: CASSLGQGTEAFF
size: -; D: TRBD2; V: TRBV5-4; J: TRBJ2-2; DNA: TGTGCCAGCAGCTCGCGACTACTAGCGGACACCGGGGAGCTGTTTTTT; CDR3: CASSSRLLADTGELFF
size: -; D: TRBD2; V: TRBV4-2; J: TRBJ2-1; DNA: TGTGCCAGCAGCCCCTCAGTGGAAGCGGGAGCTCTTGAGCAGTTCTTC; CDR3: CASSPSVEAGALEQFF
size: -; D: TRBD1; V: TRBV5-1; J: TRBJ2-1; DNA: TGCGCCAGCAGCTGGGGGACAGGCCCTCGGGGTGAGCAGTTCTTC; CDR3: CASSWGTGPRGEQFF
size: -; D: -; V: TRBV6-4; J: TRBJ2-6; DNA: TGTGCCAGCAGTTGGGCAACACGACAAAGTCGGGCCAACGTCCTGACTTTC; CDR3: CASSWATRQSRANVLTF